These 10 T cell receptor beta chains share one sample of origin, sequenced in a study of T cells after yellow fever vaccination. Each CDR3 protein gets one entry after TCRdb re-called the 5' RACE reads with MiXCR. This sample has 150,000 to 200,000 distinct CDR3 sequences, with 5.5% to 8% found just once. The sequencing here drew on CD4+ T cells sorted from PBMCs, taken on the day of the first yellow fever vaccination. Every receptor here comes from a young man who received the YFV17D yellow fever vaccine.

This clonotype came up many times. The rearrangement joins TRBV24-1 to TRBJ2-5; 8 bases match TRBD1. CDR1 KGHDR and CDR2 SFDVKD come from the germline V gene. Trimming took 4 bases from V and 5 from J; bases not matched to a gene: 2. The CDR3 length is 13 residues. The CDR3 loop reads CATSENRGETQYF. As DNA, the CDR3 is TGTGCCACCAGTGAGAACAGGGGGGAGACCCAGTACTTC.

This clonotype was found many times. CDR3 bases: TGCGCCAGCAGCTTGGATAACTCCTACGAGCAGTACTTC. Translating gives CASSLDNSYEQYF. The V call is TRBV5-1, the J call TRBJ2-7; D unresolved. Germline-derived CDR1 and CDR2 are SGHRS and YFSETQ. This CDR3 comprises 13 residues. V was trimmed by 0 bases and J by 0 bases, leaving 4 bases between them.

The genes are TRBV5-5 and TRBJ2-1; D is perhaps TRBD1 or TRBD2 (5 bases each). This CDR3 contains 14 residues. Germline loops: CDR1 SGHKS, CDR2 YYEKEE (reference sequence). DNA of the CDR3: TGTGCGTACCCTCCGGGGCCAATTCACAATGAGCAGTTCTTC. This codes for CAYPPGPIHNEQFF.

The genes are TRBV6-1 and TRBJ1-1; D not certain. Trimming cost V 1 base and J 12 bases, with 15 bases left between them. This CDR3 has 13 amino acids. Germline V gives CDR1 MNHNS, CDR2 SASEGT. Here the CDR3 DNA reads TGTGCCAGCAGTGAAGTTGGGCGCGAGGGTACTTTCTTT. Its translation is CASSEVGREGTFF.

This clonotype was seen a handful of times. The rearrangement uses TRBV7-3 and TRBJ1-1; D not certain. The length of the CDR3 is 15 residues. CDR1 SGHTA and CDR2 FQGTGA come from the germline V gene. V was pared by 0 bases and J by 1 base, with 9 bases between. For the CDR3, the DNA is TGTGCCAGCAGCTTAACAAAACAGCCGAACACTGAAGCTTTCTTT. Protein: CASSLTKQPNTEAFF.

This clonotype was found many times. Sequence at one end of the junction differs from germline and may be a read error. The V and J genes are TRBV10-1 and TRBJ2-3; 7 bases map to TRBD2. CDR1 and CDR2 (germline): WNHNN, SYGVQD (reference sequence). This CDR3 is built from 9 residues. The CDR3 loop reads CDLGGRIDF. Here the CDR3 DNA reads TGCGACCTCGGGGGGAGGATAGATTTT.

In its sample, this clonotype was seen many times. DNA for the CDR3: TGTGCCAGCAGTCGGGACAGGCGCTTCCCTGGAAACACCATATATTTT. It yields the protein CASSRDRRFPGNTIYF. The chain combines TRBV28 with TRBJ1-3, with 8 bases lining up with TRBD1. From germline, CDR1 is MDHEN and CDR2 SYDVKM. The junction had 8 bases not matched to a gene; V was cut back by 5 bases and J by 2 bases. The CDR3 has 16 amino acids.

The chain carries TRBV9 and TRBJ1-1; D remains ambiguous. V lost 2 bases, J lost 1 base, and 9 bases lay in between. In germline, CDR1 is SGDLS, CDR2 YYNGEE. CDR3 length: 14 residues. The CDR3 sequence is CASSVEPGNTEAFF. The CDR3 DNA reads as TGTGCCAGCAGCGTGGAGCCAGGGAACACTGAAGCTTTCTTT.

The DNA of the CDR3 is TGTGCCAGCAAAGTACACTCACGGGCTGTCACAGATACGCAGTATTTT. Translating gives CASKVHSRAVTDTQYF. The chain employs TRBV6-1 and TRBJ2-3, with D unresolved. Trimming left V 7 bases short and J 2 bases short, with 19 bases between. Per the germline V gene, CDR1 is MNHNS and CDR2 is SASEGT. CDR3 size: 16 residues.

There are a few counts of this clonotype. The rearrangement links TRBV6-5 to TRBJ1-1, with unresolved D. This CDR3 has 14 residues. Germline values: CDR1 MNHEY, CDR2 SVGAGI. The V gene lost 0 bases and the J gene lost 1 base, with 6 bases spanning the gap. The CDR3 protein is CASSYSAQNTEAFF. The CDR3 DNA reads TGTGCCAGCAGTTACTCAGCACAGAACACTGAAGCTTTCTTT.